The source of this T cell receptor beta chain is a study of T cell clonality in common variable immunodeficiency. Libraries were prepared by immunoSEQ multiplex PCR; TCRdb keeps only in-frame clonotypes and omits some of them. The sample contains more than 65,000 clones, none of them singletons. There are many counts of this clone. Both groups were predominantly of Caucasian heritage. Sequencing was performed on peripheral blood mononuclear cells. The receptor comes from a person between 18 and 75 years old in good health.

The DNA read from the CDR3 is TGCAGTGCGCCTACTACTTGGACTAGCGGATTCACAGATACG. It yields the protein CSAPTTWTSGFTDT. The entire CDR3 reads CSAPTTWTSGFTDTQYF. The chain recombines TRBV20-1 with TRBJ2-3; 10 nucleotides match TRBD2. The read falls 3 residues short of the CDR3 end, and the missing part is taken from the germline J gene. The CDR3 is 17 residues long. V lost 6 bases to trimming and J lost 2 bases; unmatched junction nucleotides: 14. In germline, CDR1 is DFQATT, CDR2 SNEGSKA (reference sequence).